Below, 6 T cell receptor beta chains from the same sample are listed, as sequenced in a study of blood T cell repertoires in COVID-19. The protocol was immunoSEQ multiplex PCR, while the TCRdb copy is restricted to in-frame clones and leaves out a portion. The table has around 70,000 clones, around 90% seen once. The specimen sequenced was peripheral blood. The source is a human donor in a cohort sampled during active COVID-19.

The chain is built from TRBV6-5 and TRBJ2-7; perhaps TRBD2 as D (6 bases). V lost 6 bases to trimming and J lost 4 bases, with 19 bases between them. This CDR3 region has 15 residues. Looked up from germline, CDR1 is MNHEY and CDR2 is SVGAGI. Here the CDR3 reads CASRNTRNAGYEQYF. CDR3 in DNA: TGTGCCAGCAGAAATACAAGAAACGCGGGATACGAGCAGTACTTC.

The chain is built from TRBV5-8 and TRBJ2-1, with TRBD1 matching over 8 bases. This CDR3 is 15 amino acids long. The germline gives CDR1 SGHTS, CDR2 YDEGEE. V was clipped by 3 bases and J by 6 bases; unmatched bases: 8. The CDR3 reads CASSYPGTGSNEQFF. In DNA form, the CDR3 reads TGTGCCAGCAGCTACCCCGGGACAGGTTCCAATGAGCAGTTCTTC.

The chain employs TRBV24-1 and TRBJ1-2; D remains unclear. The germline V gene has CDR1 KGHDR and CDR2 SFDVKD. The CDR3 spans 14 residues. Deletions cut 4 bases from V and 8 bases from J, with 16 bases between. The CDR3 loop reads CATSDPGEVPGYTF. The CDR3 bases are TGTGCCACCAGTGACCCCGGGGAGGTGCCGGGCTACACCTTC.

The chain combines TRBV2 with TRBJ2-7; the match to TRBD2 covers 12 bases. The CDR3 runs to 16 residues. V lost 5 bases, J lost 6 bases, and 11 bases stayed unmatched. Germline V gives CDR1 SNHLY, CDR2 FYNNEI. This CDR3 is CASSYLLAGGPVEQYF. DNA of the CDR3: TGTGCCAGCAGTTACCTCCTAGCGGGAGGGCCGGTCGAGCAGTACTTC.

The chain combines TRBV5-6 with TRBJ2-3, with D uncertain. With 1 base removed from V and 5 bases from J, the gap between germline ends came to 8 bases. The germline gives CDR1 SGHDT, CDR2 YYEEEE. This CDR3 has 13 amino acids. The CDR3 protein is CASSLSSIDTQYF. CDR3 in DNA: TGTGCCAGCAGCTTGAGTAGTATAGATACGCAGTATTTT.

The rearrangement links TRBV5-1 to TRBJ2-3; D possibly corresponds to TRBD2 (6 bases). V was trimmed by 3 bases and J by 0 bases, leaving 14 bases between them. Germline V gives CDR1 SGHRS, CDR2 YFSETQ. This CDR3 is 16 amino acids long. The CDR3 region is CASSWGTRGSTDTQYF. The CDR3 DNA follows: TGCGCCAGCAGCTGGGGGACTCGAGGTAGCACAGATACGCAGTATTTT.